These 14 T cell receptor beta chains came from one sample sequenced in a study of blood T cell repertoires in COVID-19 (dated by TCRdb to between 2020 and 2021). Library preparation employed the immunoSEQ multiplex PCR assay. The immuneACCESS repertoire file appears here via TCRdb, limited to in-frame rearrangements. These files lack a portion of the clones; in checked studies, under half of the deficit traces to unresolved V genes, and the cause of the others is not known. This sample lists some 150,000 clones; about 80% were detected once. Less than 4% of the sample lies in the top ten. Sample: peripheral blood. The source of these receptors is an older woman with acute or convalescent COVID-19.

The chain recombines TRBV10-3 with TRBJ1-1; D is undetermined. The CDR3 extends over 13 amino acids. V was cut by 2 bases and J by 11 bases, with 15 bases left in between. The germline V gene has CDR1 ENHRY and CDR2 SYGVKD. CDR3: CAISESEALKAFF. In DNA form, the CDR3 reads TGTGCCATCAGTGAGAGTGAGGCACTTAAGGCTTTCTTT.

This clone appeared a few times. V and J are TRBV11-1 and TRBJ1-1, with a tentative D call TRBD1 (5 bases). The CDR3 is made up of 15 amino acids. V was cut by 4 bases and J by 0 bases, with 12 bases left in between. The germline CDR1 and CDR2 sequences are SGHAT and FQDESV (reference sequence). CDR3 sequence reads: CASSSLGGVNTEAFF. In nucleotides, the CDR3 is TGTGCCAGCAGCTCCTTGGGGGGGGTGAACACTGAAGCTTTCTTT.

The V and J genes are TRBV7-8 and TRBJ2-4; 9 bases are a match to TRBD1. Trimming took 5 bases from V and 11 from J; bases not matched to a gene: 13. Germline CDR1 reads SGHVS; CDR2 reads FQNEAQ. The CDR3 covers 15 residues. In nucleotides, the CDR3 is TGTGCCAGCAGCCCACTCAACGCGGGACAGGGAGTTCAGTACTTC. This codes for CASSPLNAGQGVQYF.

This clone turned up a few times. V is TRBV7-7 and J is TRBJ2-1; the match to TRBD2 covers 8 bases. The trim removed 1 base at V and 9 bases at J, leaving 8 bases unmatched. CDR3 length: 15 amino acids. CDR1 and CDR2 from the germline V gene are SSHAT and FNYEAQ (reference sequence). CDR3 protein: CASSLVIGRAGEQFF. CDR3 nucleotides: TGTGCCAGCAGCTTAGTGATCGGGAGGGCGGGTGAGCAGTTCTTC.

The sample holds one count of this clone. CDR3 nucleotide sequence: TGTGCCAGCAGTGAGGGAGAGTTAACCCAGTACTTC. It yields the protein CASSEGELTQYF. The V call is TRBV2, the J call TRBJ2-5; a weak D match, TRBD2 (5 bases). Germline V CDR1 and CDR2: SNHLY, FYNNEI. The ends were cut back, 3 bases at V and 8 bases at J, with 10 bases in the middle. The CDR3 length is 12 residues.

The chain is built from TRBV7-9 and TRBJ1-2; D might be TRBD1 (6 bases). Germline CDR1 is SEHNR and CDR2 is FQNEAQ (reference sequence). Trimming stripped 1 base from V and 8 bases from J, with 23 bases between. The CDR3 is 17 residues long. For the CDR3, the DNA is TGTGCCAGCAGCTTAGGGGAGGGGGGTTCAAGCTTATACGGCTACACCTTC. Translation gives CASSLGEGGSSLYGYTF.

CDR3 in DNA: TGTGCCAGCAGGGATATGGGGGGGACCGGGGAGCTGTTTTTT. This translates into CASRDMGGTGELFF. This sequence joins TRBV4-2 and TRBJ2-2; TRBD2 agrees at 7 bases. The CDR3 runs to 14 residues. The V segment lost 6 bases and the J segment 5 bases; nucleotides outside the gene matches: 6. In germline, CDR1 is LGHNA, CDR2 YNFKEQ.

This clone was counted only a few times. The chain carries TRBV7-3 and TRBJ2-7; D is ambiguous. V was shortened by 5 bases and J by 6 bases, with 14 bases between the two germline ends. The CDR3 sequence is 13 residues long. Per germline, CDR1 SGHTA and CDR2 FQGTGA. The CDR3 spells CASSPKVGGEQYF. The CDR3 DNA reads as TGTGCCAGCAGCCCCAAGGTAGGCGGCGAGCAGTACTTC.

This clone was seen a few times. This chain joins TRBV28 and TRBJ1-1; D not resolved. CDR3 length equals 12 residues. CDR1 and CDR2 from the germline V gene are MDHEN and SYDVKM. Deletions cut 10 bases from V and 10 bases from J, with 19 bases between. The CDR3 nucleotides read TGTGCCACTTGGGCAGGTCTGTTTGGAGCTTTCTTT. It is translated as CATWAGLFGAFF.

The V gene is TRBV30, the J gene TRBJ2-7; perhaps TRBD2 as D (5 bases). The germline V gene has CDR1 GTSNPN and CDR2 SVGIG (reference sequence). The length of the CDR3 is 12 residues. The V gene lost 1 base and the J gene lost 3 bases, with 7 bases spanning the gap. CDR3 DNA: TGTGCCTGGAGTGGAGGGCACTACGAGCAGTACTTC. Its translation: CAWSGGHYEQYF.

This clone was detected once. This chain joins TRBV19 and TRBJ2-3, with D possibly TRBD1 on 6 matching bases. The CDR3 totals 15 residues. CDR1 and CDR2 (germline): LNHDA, SQIVND (reference sequence). Trimming pared 11 bases from V and 2 bases from J, leaving 20 bases between. The CDR3 DNA sequence: TGTGCCGCCTCTCCGGGACACGTCCTCACAGATACGCAGTATTTT. Its translation: CAASPGHVLTDTQYF.

This chain links TRBV19 with TRBJ1-2, with D unclear. CDR3 length equals 13 residues. The germline V gene encodes CDR1 LNHDA and CDR2 SQIVND (reference sequence). Trimming removed 0 bases from V and 3 bases from J, with 5 bases in between. CDR3 sequence: CASSIDPDYGYTF. CDR3 sequence (DNA): TGTGCCAGTAGTATAGACCCAGACTATGGCTACACCTTC.

The V call is TRBV6-5, the J call TRBJ2-7; the match to TRBD2 covers 13 bases. This CDR3 contains 16 residues. V trimming: 4 bases; J trimming: 4 bases; junction bases outside the gene matches: 7. Germline V lookup: CDR1 MNHEY, CDR2 SVGAGI. CDR3 in DNA: TGTGCCAGCAGTTCCGGACTAGCGGGAGTATGGTACGAGCAGTACTTC. It yields the protein CASSSGLAGVWYEQYF.

With regard to this clone: The same CDR3 is also encoded by other DNA sequences in this sample. The gene calls are TRBV12-3 or TRBV12-4 and TRBJ2-5; D remains unclear. The V and J ends lost 3 bases and 5 bases respectively, with 4 bases between them. CDR3 length: 11 amino acids. CDR3 nucleotide sequence: TGTGCCAGCAGTTTCAGGGAGACCCAGTACTTC. Protein product: CASSFRETQYF.